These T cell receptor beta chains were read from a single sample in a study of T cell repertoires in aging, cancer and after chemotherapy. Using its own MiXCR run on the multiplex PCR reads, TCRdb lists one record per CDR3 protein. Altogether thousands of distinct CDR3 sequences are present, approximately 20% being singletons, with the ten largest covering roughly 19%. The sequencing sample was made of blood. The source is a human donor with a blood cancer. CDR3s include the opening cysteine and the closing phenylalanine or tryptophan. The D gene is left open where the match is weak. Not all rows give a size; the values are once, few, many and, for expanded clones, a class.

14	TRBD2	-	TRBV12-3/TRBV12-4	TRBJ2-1	TGTGCCAGCAGTTTCGGGGGGGGGATTATCGAGCAGTTCTTC	CASSFGGGIIEQFF
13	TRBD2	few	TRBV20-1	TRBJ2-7	TGCAGTGCTAGATTAGCGGGAGGAAGGGAGCAGTACTTC	CSARLAGGREQYF
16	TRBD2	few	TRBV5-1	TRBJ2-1	TGCGCCAGCTTTTTTAGCGGGGGGGCCGTAAAGGCTGAGCAGTTCTTC	CASFFSGGAVKAEQFF
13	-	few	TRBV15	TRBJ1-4	TGTGCCACCAGCTCCGGCCCGGAGGAAAAACTGTTTTTT	CATSSGPEEKLFF
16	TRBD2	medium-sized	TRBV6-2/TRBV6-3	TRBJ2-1	TGTGCCAGCAGTCCCGCTAGCGGGAGGTCCTACAATGAGCAGTTCTTC	CASSPASGRSYNEQFF
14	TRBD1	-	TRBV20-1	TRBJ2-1	TGCAGTGCTAGGTGGGACAGGGTATTTCATGAGCAGTTCTTC	CSARWDRVFHEQFF
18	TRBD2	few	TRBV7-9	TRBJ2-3	TGTGCCAGCAGCTCCCCGGGACTAGCGGGGGCCCTTCCAGATACGCAGTATTTT	CASSSPGLAGALPDTQYF
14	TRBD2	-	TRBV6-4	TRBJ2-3	TGTGCCAGCAGCCTTAGCGGGGGCACAGATACGCAGTATTTT	CASSLSGGTDTQYF
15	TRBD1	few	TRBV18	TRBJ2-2	TGTGCCAGCTCCTGGGCGACAGGGTTTGCCGGGGAGCTGTTTTTT	CASSWATGFAGELFF
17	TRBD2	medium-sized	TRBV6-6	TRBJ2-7	TGTGCCAGCAGGAACCCCTCGGGACTAGCGTTCTCCTACGAGCAGTACTTC	CASRNPSGLAFSYEQYF
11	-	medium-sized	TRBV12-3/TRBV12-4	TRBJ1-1	TGTGCCAGCATCTCGAACACTGAAGCTTTCTTT	CASISNTEAFF
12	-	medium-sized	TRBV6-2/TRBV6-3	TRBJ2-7	TGTGCCAGCGGCCGGGACACCTACGAGCAGTACTTC	CASGRDTYEQYF
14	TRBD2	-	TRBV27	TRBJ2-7	TGTGCCAGCAGTTATCTGACTAGCGGGGACGAGCAGTACTTC	CASSYLTSGDEQYF
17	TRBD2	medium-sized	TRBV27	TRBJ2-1	TGTGCCAGCAGTTTAGGGGCGGGGGGGAGCTCCTACAATGAGCAGTTCTTC	CASSLGAGGSSYNEQFF
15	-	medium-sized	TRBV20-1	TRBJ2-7	TGCAGTGCTAGAGATACTAGATACGCCACCTACGAGCAGTACTTC	CSARDTRYATYEQYF
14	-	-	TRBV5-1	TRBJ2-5	TGCGCCAGCAGCTTGTATACGGAACAAGAGACCCAGTACTTC	CASSLYTEQETQYF
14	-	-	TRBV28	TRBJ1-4	TGTGCCAGTTATCAGAGGGACGCTAGGGAAAAACTGTTTTTT	CASYQRDAREKLFF
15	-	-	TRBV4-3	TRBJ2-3	TGCGCCAGCAGCCAAGATGGGCAGCCCACAGATACGCAGTATTTT	CASSQDGQPTDTQYF
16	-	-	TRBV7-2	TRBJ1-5	TGTGCCAGCAGCCTAGGACCCGGGGGTAACAATCAGCCCCAGCATTTT	CASSLGPGGNNQPQHF
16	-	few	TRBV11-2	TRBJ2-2	TGTGCCAGCAGCCCGCCAGGGACCTCGAACACCGGGGAGCTGTTTTTT	CASSPPGTSNTGELFF
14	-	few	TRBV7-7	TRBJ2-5	TGTGCTAGCGCGGTGGCCTTGAACCAAGAGACCCAGTACTTC	CASAVALNQETQYF
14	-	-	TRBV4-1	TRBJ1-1	TGCGCCAGCAGCCAAGAACACCGGAACACTGAAGCTTTCTTT	CASSQEHRNTEAFF
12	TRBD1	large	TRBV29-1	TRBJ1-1	TGCAGCGTTTACAGGGGTGGCACTGAAGCTTTCTTT	CSVYRGGTEAFF
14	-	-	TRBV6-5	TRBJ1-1	TGTGCCAGCAGTCAGCCGGGACGGAACACTGAAGCTTTCTTT	CASSQPGRNTEAFF
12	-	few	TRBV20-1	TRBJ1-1	TGCAGTGCTAGACCCGGGAGAGCTGAAGCTTTCTTT	CSARPGRAEAFF
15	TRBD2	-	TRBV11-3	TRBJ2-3	TGTGCCAGCAGCTGGGGGACTAGCGGAACGGATACGCAGTATTTT	CASSWGTSGTDTQYF
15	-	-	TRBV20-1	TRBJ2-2	TGCAGTGCTAGAGATTTGGGGTTTTTGGCCGGGGAGCTGTTTTTT	CSARDLGFLAGELFF
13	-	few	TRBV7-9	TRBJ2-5	TGTGCCAGCACCCCTGTAGGGGGAGAGACCCAGTACTTC	CASTPVGGETQYF
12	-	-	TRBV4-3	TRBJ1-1	TGCGCCAGCCGGAGGGGGGACACTGAAGCTTTCTTT	CASRRGDTEAFF
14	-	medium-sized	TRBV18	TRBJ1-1	TGTGCCAGCTCACCCTTGTTTAGGGACACTGAAGCTTTCTTT	CASSPLFRDTEAFF
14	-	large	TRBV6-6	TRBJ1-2	TGTGCCAGCAGTTACTCGATCGGGGCAGGTGGCTACACCTTC	CASSYSIGAGGYTF
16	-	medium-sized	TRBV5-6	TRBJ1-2	TGTGCCAGCAGCTTCCTGGGGGGCCCGTCGATTTATGGCTACACCTTC	CASSFLGGPSIYGYTF
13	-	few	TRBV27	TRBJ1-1	TGTGCCAGCAGCCAGGGGTTGAACACTGAAGCTTTCTTT	CASSQGLNTEAFF
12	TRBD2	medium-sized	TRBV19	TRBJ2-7	TGTGCCAGTAGTAACGCGGGGGTCGAGCAGTACTTC	CASSNAGVEQYF
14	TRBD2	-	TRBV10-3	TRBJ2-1	TGTGCCGTCAGGGGGACTAGCAAGTACAATGAGCAGTTCTTC	CAVRGTSKYNEQFF
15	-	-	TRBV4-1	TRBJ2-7	TGCGCCAGCAGCCAAGATAGGGACCAAACCTACGAGCAGTACTTC	CASSQDRDQTYEQYF
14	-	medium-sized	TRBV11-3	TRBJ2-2	TGTGCCAGCAGCTTAAGAGGGAACACCGGGGAGCTGTTTTTT	CASSLRGNTGELFF
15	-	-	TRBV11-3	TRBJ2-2	TGTGCCAGCAGCTTAGGCCCGTCGGACACCGGGGAGCTGTTTTTT	CASSLGPSDTGELFF
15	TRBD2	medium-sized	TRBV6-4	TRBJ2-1	TGTGCCAGCAGTGAGTCGGGGACTAGACTCAGTAGGCAGTTCTTC	CASSESGTRLSRQFF
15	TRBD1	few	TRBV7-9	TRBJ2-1	TGTGCCAGCAGCTTAGTACTGTTAGGGGGCCATGAGCAGTTCTTC	CASSLVLLGGHEQFF
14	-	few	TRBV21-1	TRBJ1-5	TGTGCCAGCAGTCCCCGGGACACCAATCAGCCCCAGCATTTT	CASSPRDTNQPQHF
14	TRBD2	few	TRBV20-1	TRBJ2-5	TGCAGTGCTAGGAGTAGCGGGGGGGCAGAGACCCAGTACTTC	CSARSSGGAETQYF
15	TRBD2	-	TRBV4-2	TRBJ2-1	TGTGCCAGCAGCCAAACTAGCGGGGGGAGGAATGAGCAGTTCTTC	CASSQTSGGRNEQFF
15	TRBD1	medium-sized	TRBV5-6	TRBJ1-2	TGTGCCAGCAGCTGGGGGACAGGGAGTGGCTATGGCTACACCTTC	CASSWGTGSGYGYTF
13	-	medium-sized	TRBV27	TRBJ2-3	TGTGCCAGCAGAGCACCTAGCACAGATACGCAGTATTTT	CASRAPSTDTQYF
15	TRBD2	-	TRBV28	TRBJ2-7	TGTGCCAGCAGACCCCCCGGGGGGGCTGGGTACGAGCAGTACTTC	CASRPPGGAGYEQYF